This is a list of T cell receptor beta chains from one sample in a study of long-term antiretroviral therapy in people with HIV. TCRdb's table, derived via immunoSEQ multiplex PCR, lists solely in-frame clones and lacks some. This sample carries roughly 16,000 clones, over 75% of them seen once, and the ten largest clones take over 3.5%. The material sequenced was unsorted PBMCs, taken 0.1 years before starting antiretroviral therapy. The receptors here all came from a young man with HIV. Both conserved end residues are part of each CDR3. D genes are given only for firm matches. Some rows mark clone size as missing; the rest say once, few, many or name a class of expanded clone.

V: TRBV6-6
size: NA
J: TRBJ1-2
D: NA
DNA: TGTGCCAGCAGTTATGGGCATGGCTACACCTTC
CDR3: CASSYGHGYTF

V: TRBV2
size: NA
J: TRBJ1-1
D: NA
DNA: TGTGCCAGCAGTGAGGGCTACACTGAAGCTTTCTTT
CDR3: CASSEGYTEAFF

V: TRBV5-4
size: NA
J: TRBJ2-7
D: TRBD2
DNA: TGTGCCAGCAGCCGACTAGCGGGAGTCGACGAGCAGTACTTC
CDR3: CASSRLAGVDEQYF

V: TRBV2
size: NA
J: TRBJ1-4
D: TRBD1
DNA: TGTGCCAGCAGACGGACAGGGAATAATGAAAAACTGTTTTTT
CDR3: CASRRTGNNEKLFF

V: TRBV27
size: few
J: TRBJ1-1
D: NA
DNA: TGTGCCAGCAGTGGGAGGCCGACTGAAGCTTTCTTT
CDR3: CASSGRPTEAFF

V: TRBV5-1
size: NA
J: TRBJ2-7
D: TRBD1
DNA: TGCGCCAGCAGCTGGGACGACAGGGAGAGCGCCTACGAGCAGTACTTC
CDR3: CASSWDDRESAYEQYF

V: TRBV9
size: few
J: TRBJ1-1
D: NA
DNA: TGTGCCAGCAGCCCCCGAGAGGTAGGGGGGAACAAGAACACTGAAGCTTTCTTT
CDR3: CASSPREVGGNKNTEAFF

V: TRBV5-5
size: NA
J: TRBJ1-1
D: NA
DNA: TGTGCCAGCAGCTTGAGTTTGGACACTGAAGCTTTCTTT
CDR3: CASSLSLDTEAFF

V: TRBV7-2
size: NA
J: TRBJ2-3
D: TRBD2
DNA: TGTGCCAGCAGCTTAGGGCGGGGCGGGAGGGCGGGCACAGATACGCAGTATTTT
CDR3: CASSLGRGGRAGTDTQYF

V: TRBV5-1
size: NA
J: TRBJ2-1
D: TRBD1
DNA: TGCGCCAGCAGCTTAGGGGACAGGGCCTACAATGAGCAGTTCTTC
CDR3: CASSLGDRAYNEQFF

V: TRBV19
size: NA
J: TRBJ2-2
D: TRBD2
DNA: TGTGCCAGTAGTCTCCCCCACCCGACAGCGGGAGTGAGGTCCGGGGAGCTGTTTTTT
CDR3: CASSLPHPTAGVRSGELFF

V: TRBV5-1
size: NA
J: TRBJ1-1
D: TRBD1
DNA: TGCGCCAGCAGCTGGGGGGCCGGGACAGTAAAAATGAACACTGAAGCTTTCTTT
CDR3: CASSWGAGTVKMNTEAFF

V: TRBV29-1
size: NA
J: TRBJ2-4
D: TRBD1
DNA: TGCAGCGTCCAGGACAGGATTCAGTACTTC
CDR3: CSVQDRIQYF

V: TRBV6-4
size: NA
J: TRBJ1-5
D: NA
DNA: TGTGCCAGCAGTGACAACTCCAATCAGCCCCAGCATTTT
CDR3: CASSDNSNQPQHF

V: TRBV28
size: NA
J: TRBJ2-3
D: NA
DNA: TGTGCCAGCATTGAGAACGGACACACAGATACGCAGTATTTT
CDR3: CASIENGHTDTQYF

V: TRBV2
size: NA
J: TRBJ2-3
D: NA
DNA: TGTGCCAGCAGTGACTGGCGGGGCCTCACAGATACGCAGTATTTT
CDR3: CASSDWRGLTDTQYF

V: TRBV9
size: NA
J: TRBJ1-6
D: NA
DNA: TGTGCCAGCACGTTTGGGGGTAATTCACCCCTCCACTTT
CDR3: CASTFGGNSPLHF